This T cell receptor (beta chain) was observed in a study of blood T cell repertoires in COVID-19. On the study more broadly: T cells, B-cell-depleted T cells, or PBMCs provided the cDNA or gDNA that served as material.

The Seattle patients joined while their infection was active and were tracked longitudinally afterward. The data were produced by immunoSEQ multiplex PCR, yet TCRdb's version contains in-frame clones alone and is incomplete. The sample has approximately 480,000 clones, approximately 92% seen once. Source material: peripheral blood. This receptor was taken from a man younger than 35 with COVID-19, enrolled during active disease.

The DNA of the CDR3 is TGTGCCTGGAGTCGTAGTAGCGGCCCCTACGAGCAGTACTTC. This translates into CAWSRSSGPYEQYF. This rearrangement joins TRBV30 to TRBJ2-7, with D possibly TRBD2 on 6 matching bases. From germline, CDR1 is GTSNPN and CDR2 SVGIG (reference sequence). V lost 2 bases and J lost 2, with 13 bases in between. The CDR3 consists of 14 residues.